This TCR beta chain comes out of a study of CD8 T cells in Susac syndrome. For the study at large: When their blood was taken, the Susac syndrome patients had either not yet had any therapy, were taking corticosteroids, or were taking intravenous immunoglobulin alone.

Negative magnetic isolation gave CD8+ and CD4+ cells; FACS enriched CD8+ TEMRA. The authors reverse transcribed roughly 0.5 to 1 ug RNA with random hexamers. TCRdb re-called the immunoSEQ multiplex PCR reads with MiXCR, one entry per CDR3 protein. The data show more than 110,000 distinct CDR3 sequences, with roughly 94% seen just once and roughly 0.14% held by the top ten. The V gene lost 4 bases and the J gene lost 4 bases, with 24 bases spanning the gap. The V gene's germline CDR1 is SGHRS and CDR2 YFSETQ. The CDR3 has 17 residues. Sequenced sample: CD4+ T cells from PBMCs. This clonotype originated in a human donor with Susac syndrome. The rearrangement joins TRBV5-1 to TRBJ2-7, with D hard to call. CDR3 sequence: CASSLRPLVDGAYEQYF. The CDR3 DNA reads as TGCGCCAGCAGCCTCCGCCCGCTTGTGGACGGCGCTTACGAGCAGTACTTC.